This T cell receptor (beta chain) was captured in a study of cytomegalovirus exposure and HLA in healthy donors. Background on the study: Researchers previously reported finding about 110 million unique TCR beta sequences from some 180 million T cells.

Trimming pared 3 bases from V and 4 bases from J, leaving 18 bases between. Germline V gene sequence: CDR1 SGHAT, CDR2 FQNNGV. The CDR3 loop spans 16 amino acids. This clone appeared a few times. What it recognizes is unknown. Whole-study results and caveats: About 87% or about 30% of the time was how often most TCR beta V segments were productive, according to an earlier analysis. In a later analysis, several top co-occurrence clusters appeared linked to parvovirus B19, influenza, CMV and Epstein-Barr virus. Some public TCRs appeared in many individuals, while most sequences were rare.

The PCR had 60 Vbeta and 13 Jbeta primers. The protocol was immunoSEQ multiplex PCR, while the TCRdb copy is restricted to in-frame clones and leaves out a portion. This sample has roughly 190,000 clones, with about three quarters found just once. The sequence was collected from a woman between 40 and 55 years old in good health and CMV-seronegative. The genes are TRBV11-2 and TRBJ1-1; a weak D match, TRBD1 (6 bases). The specimen was PBMCs. DNA of the CDR3: TGTGCCAGCAGCTTGAGGGGCTTGACAGGATCCACTGAAGCTTTCTTT. Amino acid sequence: CASSLRGLTGSTEAFF.